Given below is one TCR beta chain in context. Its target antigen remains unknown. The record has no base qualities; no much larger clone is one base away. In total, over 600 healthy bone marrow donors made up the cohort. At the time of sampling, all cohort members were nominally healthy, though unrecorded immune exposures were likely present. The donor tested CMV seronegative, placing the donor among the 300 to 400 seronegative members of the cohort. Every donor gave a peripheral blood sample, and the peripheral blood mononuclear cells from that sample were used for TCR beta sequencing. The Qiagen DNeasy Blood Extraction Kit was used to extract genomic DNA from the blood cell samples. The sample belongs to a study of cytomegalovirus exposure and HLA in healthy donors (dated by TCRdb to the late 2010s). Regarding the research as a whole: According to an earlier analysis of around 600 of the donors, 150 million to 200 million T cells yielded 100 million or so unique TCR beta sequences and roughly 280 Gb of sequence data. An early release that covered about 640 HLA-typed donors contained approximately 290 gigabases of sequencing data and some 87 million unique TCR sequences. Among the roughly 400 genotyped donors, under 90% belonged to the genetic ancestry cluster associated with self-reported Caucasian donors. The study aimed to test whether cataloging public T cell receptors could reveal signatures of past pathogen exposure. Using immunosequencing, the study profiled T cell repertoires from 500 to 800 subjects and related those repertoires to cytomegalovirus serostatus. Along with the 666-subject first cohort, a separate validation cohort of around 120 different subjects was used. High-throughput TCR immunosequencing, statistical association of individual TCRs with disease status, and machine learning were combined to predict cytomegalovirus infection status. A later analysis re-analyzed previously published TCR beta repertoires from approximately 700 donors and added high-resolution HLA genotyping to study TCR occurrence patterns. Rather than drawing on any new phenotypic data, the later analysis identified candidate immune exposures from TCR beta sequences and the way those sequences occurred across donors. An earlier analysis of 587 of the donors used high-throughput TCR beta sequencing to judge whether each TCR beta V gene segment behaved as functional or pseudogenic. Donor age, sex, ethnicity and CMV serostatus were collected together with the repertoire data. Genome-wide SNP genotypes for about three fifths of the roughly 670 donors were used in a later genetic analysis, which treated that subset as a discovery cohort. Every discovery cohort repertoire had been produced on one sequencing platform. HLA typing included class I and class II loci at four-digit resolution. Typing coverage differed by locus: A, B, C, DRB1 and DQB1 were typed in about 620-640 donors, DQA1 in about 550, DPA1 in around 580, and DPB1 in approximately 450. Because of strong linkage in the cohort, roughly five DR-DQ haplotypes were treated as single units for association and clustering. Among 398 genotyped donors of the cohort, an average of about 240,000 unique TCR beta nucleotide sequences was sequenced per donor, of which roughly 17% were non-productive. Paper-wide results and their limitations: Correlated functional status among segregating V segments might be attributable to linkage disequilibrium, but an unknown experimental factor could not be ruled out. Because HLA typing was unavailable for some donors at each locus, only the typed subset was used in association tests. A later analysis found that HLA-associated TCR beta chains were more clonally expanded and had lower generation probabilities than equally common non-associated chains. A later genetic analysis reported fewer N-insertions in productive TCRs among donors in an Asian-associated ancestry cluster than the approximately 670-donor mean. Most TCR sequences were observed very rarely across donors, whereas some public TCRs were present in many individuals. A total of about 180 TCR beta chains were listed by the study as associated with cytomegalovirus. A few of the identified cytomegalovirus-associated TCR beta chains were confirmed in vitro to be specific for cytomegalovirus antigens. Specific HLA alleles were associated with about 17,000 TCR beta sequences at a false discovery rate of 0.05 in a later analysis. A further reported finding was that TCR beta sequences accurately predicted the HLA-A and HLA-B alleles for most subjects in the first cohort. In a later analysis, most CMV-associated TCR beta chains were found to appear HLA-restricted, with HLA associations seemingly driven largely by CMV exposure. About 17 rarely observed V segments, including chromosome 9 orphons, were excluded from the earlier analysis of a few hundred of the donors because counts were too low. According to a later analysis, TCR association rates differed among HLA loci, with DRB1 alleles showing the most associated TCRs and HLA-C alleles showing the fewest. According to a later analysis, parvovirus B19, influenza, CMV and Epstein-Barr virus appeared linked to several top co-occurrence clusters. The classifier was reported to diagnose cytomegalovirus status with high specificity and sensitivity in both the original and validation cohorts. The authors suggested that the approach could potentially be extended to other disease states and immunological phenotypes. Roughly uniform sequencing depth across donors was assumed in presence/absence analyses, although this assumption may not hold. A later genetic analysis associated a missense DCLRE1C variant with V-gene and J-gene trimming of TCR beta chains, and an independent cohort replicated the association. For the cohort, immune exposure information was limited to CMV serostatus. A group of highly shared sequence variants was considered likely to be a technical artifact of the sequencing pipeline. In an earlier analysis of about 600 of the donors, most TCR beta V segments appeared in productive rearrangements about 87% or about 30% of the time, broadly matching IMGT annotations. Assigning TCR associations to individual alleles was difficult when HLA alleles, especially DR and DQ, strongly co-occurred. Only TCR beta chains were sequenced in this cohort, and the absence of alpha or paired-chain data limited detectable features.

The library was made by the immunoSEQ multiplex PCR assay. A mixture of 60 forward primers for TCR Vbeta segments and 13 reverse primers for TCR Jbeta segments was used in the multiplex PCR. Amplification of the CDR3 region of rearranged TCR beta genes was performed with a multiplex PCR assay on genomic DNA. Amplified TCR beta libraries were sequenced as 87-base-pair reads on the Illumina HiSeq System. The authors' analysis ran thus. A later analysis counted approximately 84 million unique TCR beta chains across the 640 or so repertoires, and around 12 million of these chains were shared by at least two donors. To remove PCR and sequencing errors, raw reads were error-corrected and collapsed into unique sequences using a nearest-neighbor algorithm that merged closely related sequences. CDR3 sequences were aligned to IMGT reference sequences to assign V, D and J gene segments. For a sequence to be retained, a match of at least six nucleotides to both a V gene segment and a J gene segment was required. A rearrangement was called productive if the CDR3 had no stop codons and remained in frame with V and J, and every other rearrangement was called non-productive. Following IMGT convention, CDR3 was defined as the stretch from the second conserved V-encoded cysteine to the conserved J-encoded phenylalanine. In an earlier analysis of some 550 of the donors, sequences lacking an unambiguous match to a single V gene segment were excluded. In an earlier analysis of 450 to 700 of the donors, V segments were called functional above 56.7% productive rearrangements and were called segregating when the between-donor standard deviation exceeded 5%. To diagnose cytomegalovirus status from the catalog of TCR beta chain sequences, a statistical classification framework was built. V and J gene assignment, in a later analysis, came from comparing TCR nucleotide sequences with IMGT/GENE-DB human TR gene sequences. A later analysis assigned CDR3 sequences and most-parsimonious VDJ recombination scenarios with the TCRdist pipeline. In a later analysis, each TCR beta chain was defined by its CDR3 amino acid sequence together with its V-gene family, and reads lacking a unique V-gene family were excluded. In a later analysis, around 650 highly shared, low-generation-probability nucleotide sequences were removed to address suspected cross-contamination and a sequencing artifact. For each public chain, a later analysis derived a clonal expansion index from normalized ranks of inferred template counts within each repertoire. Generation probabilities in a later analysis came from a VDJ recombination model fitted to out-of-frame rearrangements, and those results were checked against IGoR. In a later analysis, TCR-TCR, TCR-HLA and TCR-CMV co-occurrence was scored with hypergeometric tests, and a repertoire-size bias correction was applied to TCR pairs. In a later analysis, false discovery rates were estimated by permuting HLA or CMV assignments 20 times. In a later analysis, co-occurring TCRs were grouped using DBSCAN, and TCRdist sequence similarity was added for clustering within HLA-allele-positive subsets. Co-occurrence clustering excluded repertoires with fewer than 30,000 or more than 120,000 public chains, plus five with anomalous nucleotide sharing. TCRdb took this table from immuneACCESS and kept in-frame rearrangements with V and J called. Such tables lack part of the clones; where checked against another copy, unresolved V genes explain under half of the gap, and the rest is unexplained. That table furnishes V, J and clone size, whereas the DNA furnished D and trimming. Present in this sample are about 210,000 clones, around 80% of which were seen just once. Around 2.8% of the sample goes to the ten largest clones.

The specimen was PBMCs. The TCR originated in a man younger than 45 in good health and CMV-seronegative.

CDR3 reads: CASSPTGDGNTIYF. In nucleotides, the sequence is TGTGCCAGCAGCCCGACAGGGGACGGAAACACCATATATTTT. The chain is encoded by TRBV6-5 joined to TRBJ1-3; the central 8 bases match TRBD1. Based on the germline V gene, the CDR1 and CDR2 sequences are MNHEY and SVGAGI. Germline trimming amounts to 6 bases on V and 4 bases on J, with 5 as the count of junction bases outside the gene matches. Its CDR3 holds 14 amino acids, cysteine through phenylalanine. Solely the CDR3 DNA is kept, with 42 bases framed from the first base.